This TCR beta chain was observed in a study of blood T cells in healthy people across ages. As for the study in general: Roughly one uniquely barcoded beta molecule per two T cells was captured. General study findings and limits: No one knew whether donors had CMV, which possibly confounded expanded clonotype changes.

Using a J-beta primer mix together with a sample-barcoded 5' primer, a second PCR was run for roughly 6 to 12 cycles. Every cDNA molecule bore a tag from a template-switch adaptor containing 12 random nucleotides. TCRdb ran MiXCR on the 5' RACE reads and lists one entry per CDR3 protein. The sample lists almost 1 million distinct CDR3 sequences; roughly 47% were seen once. Turning to this clonotype: The antigen is unknown. Its ends do not fully match the called genes, so a read error is possible.

Germline CDR1 reads LGHDT; CDR2 reads YNNKEL (reference sequence). The length of the CDR3 is 13 residues. The J gene is TRBJ2-7, the V gene TRBV3-1; unclear D gene. Specimen: blood. This clonotype originated in a woman aged 55-69 years in good health. The CDR3 loop reads CAGSQALWGEQYF. DNA of the CDR3: TGTGCCGGCAGCCAAGCCCTTTGGGGCGAGCAGTACTTC.